Reported below is one T cell receptor (beta chain). In the original processing: Counts of nucleated cells, estimated from reference gene primer amplification, were obtained. This table comes from immunoSEQ multiplex PCR, and its TCRdb copy is limited to in-frame clones, with some not included. V, J and clone size derive from that table, while D and trimming were established from the DNA sequence. This table holds 400,000 to 450,000 clones, approximately 89% found once. The CDR3 is 15 amino acids. Germline assignment: CDR1 MNHEY and CDR2 SMNVEV (reference sequence). Trimming removed 6 bases from V and 4 bases from J; junction bases left unmatched: 8. This sample was taken from a study of blood T cell repertoires in COVID-19.

The chain recombines TRBV27 with TRBJ1-5, with 8 bases identical to TRBD1. Sequenced sample: peripheral blood. This sequence originates from a woman between 35 and 50 years old with COVID-19, enrolled during active disease. CDR3 protein: CASRDQGAGNQPQHF. In nucleotides, the CDR3 is TGTGCCAGCAGGGACCAGGGGGCTGGGAATCAGCCCCAGCATTTT.